The entry below describes one T cell receptor (beta chain). Its cognate antigen has yet to be identified. No base-level quality is on record; no much larger clone is a single base apart. The germline V gene (reference sequence) gives CDR1 as SEHNR and CDR2 as FQNEAQ. Ends trimmed: V by 2 bases, J by 1 base; bases unmatched to a gene: 5. The CDR3 runs 16 amino acids, cysteine and phenylalanine included. The only DNA kept is the CDR3, 48 bases in frame from the first base. Genomic DNA from CD8+ cells was used for TCRbeta sequencing, which was performed according to the manufacturer's instructions. TCRbeta sequencing used the immunoSEQ assay and was run at a genomics technology centre in Finland. On the authors' methods: Clonotype tables generated by the immunoSEQ preprocessing pipeline were converted into VDJtools format, and non-productive clonotypes were filtered out. Samples with fewer than 10,000 reads were excluded, the remaining samples were subsampled to 10,000 reads, and most of the eight CND-RA samples were retained. Shannon-Wiener, Simpson and clonality indices were calculated with the VDJtools CalcDiversityStats function on data subsampled to 10,000 reads. Non-singleton TCRbeta clonotypes were hard-matched, with no mismatches allowed, against VDJdb to infer antigen specificity. Clusters with potentially shared antigen targets were formed by grouping CDR3 sequences that differed by one amino acid (Hamming distance 1). Public clonotypes were tested for group enrichment with one-sided Fisher's exact tests after resampling groups to six samples, repeated ten times. The clones in this table, taken by TCRdb from immuneACCESS, are in-frame only. Not every clone is retained; where verified, under half of the shortfall comes from an unresolved V gene, and the cause of the rest is unknown. D and trimming were read from the DNA, whereas the V and J calls and clone size are those reported in that table. The sample contains several thousand clones, 72% of them found a single time. Of the sample, under 40% falls within the top ten clones.

The data belong to a study of CD8 T cells in seronegative destructive rheumatoid arthritis (dated by TCRdb to between 2020 and 2021). Background for the entire study: At the time of sampling, most of the eight CND-RA patients were on biological drugs. Researchers compared peripheral CD8+ TCRbeta repertoires from patients with CCP-negative destructive rheumatoid arthritis (CND-RA) against repertoires from newly diagnosed seropositive RA, seronegative RA and healthy controls. The seropositive RA, seronegative RA and healthy control comparison cohorts were taken from a previously published TCRbeta dataset and were not newly sequenced. Broad study findings and their caveats: Across the 117,399 clonotypes tested, no public clonotype enrichment was retained after Benjamini-Hochberg correction. Once age was adjusted for, the CD8+ TCRbeta repertoires of CND-RA patients appeared less diverse and more clonal than the repertoires of other RA subtypes. Without diagnostic samples, TCR repertoire differences may partly reflect poor disease control over the years rather than being present at onset. Compared with controls and other RA subtypes, CND-RA repertoires contained more CMV-reactive and fewer influenza A-reactive CD8+ TCRbeta sequences. A distinct set of enriched public clonotypes appeared to be carried by CND-RA patients, and this finding was interpreted by the authors as support for a separate disease subset. The small size of the CND-RA cohort was acknowledged as a limitation of the study.

CND-RA patients tested negative on the clinical CCP2 antibody test, and even with active therapy their joint destruction kept progressing. Every CND-RA patient had failed conventional anti-rheumatic therapy and showed typical joint destruction in the wrists and ankles. Sampling of CND-RA patients was performed not at diagnosis but after long disease histories, which spanned decades in several cases. Approximately 50 millilitres of EDTA-anticoagulated peripheral blood were collected from each patient. Ficoll-Paque PLUS density gradient separation was used to isolate peripheral blood mononuclear cells. AutoMACS magnetic bead positive selection was used to isolate CD8+ cells from fresh or cryopreserved PBMCs, and flow cytometry was used to check purity. Genomic DNA was extracted with Nucleospin Tissue or Tissue XS kits and quantified on a Qubit 2.0 fluorometer.

Sequenced material: CD8+ T cells from blood. The source of this sequence is a woman aged 50-75 years with seronegative destructive rheumatoid arthritis. The chain is assembled from TRBV7-9 and TRBJ1-2; 9 junctional bases match TRBD1. The CDR3 here reads CASSLTGQGFNYGYTF. In nucleotides, the sequence is TGTGCCAGCAGCTTAACGGGACAGGGATTTAACTATGGCTACACCTTC.